Following are 14 T cell receptor beta chains from one sample sequenced in a study of cytomegalovirus exposure and HLA in healthy donors. With 60 Vbeta and 13 Jbeta primers, the PCR was carried out. Produced via immunoSEQ multiplex PCR; TCRdb's table is partial and in-frame only. This sample has more than 85,000 clones, with 80% to 85% found just once. Sequenced material: PBMCs. Receptor source: a woman aged 60-70 years in good health and CMV-seropositive.

This clone was seen a handful of times. This chain connects TRBV19 to TRBJ2-1, with TRBD2 matching over 7 bases. The V segment lost 3 bases and the J segment 8 bases; nucleotides outside the gene matches: 7. The CDR3 is made up of 14 amino acids. Germline V gives CDR1 LNHDA, CDR2 SQIVND (reference sequence). CDR3 coding DNA: TGTGCCAGTAGTATTGAGGGAGGGCCGGATGAGCAGTTCTTC. This translates into CASSIEGGPDEQFF.

The chain links TRBV5-4 to TRBJ2-7; TRBD1 might be the D (5 bases). CDR1 and CDR2 (germline): SGHNT, YYREEE (reference sequence). V lost 0 bases and J 6 bases, leaving 7 bases between the germline ends. CDR3 length equals 12 residues. The CDR3 DNA reads as TGTGCCAGCAGCTTGGGGACAAGCGAGCAGTACTTC. This translates into CASSLGTSEQYF.

The chain combines TRBV2 with TRBJ1-1; D uncertain. Germline loops: CDR1 SNHLY, CDR2 FYNNEI. The CDR3 length is 17 residues. V was pared by 3 bases and J by 1 base, with 18 bases between. The CDR3 reads CASSDSGFETENTEAFF. The CDR3 nucleotides are TGTGCCAGCAGTGATTCCGGGTTTGAGACCGAGAACACTGAAGCTTTCTTT.

This clone was seen once. The chain links TRBV6-5 to TRBJ2-5; D gene uncertain. Gene TRBJ2-7 matches the end of the DNA better, so the J call may be wrong. Germline V CDR1 and CDR2: MNHEY, SVGAGI. This CDR3 region has 14 residues. The CDR3: CASSSRHNSYEQYF. In nucleotides, the CDR3 is TGTGCCAGCAGTTCAAGACACAACTCCTACGAGCAGTACTTC.

A word on this clone: An end of the junction differs from the germline gene, which may be a read error. The chain has TRBV7-9 and TRBJ2-7, with D hard to call. The CDR3 has 11 amino acids. Per germline, CDR1 SEHNR and CDR2 FQNEAQ (reference sequence). The CDR3 is CSSSYTYEQYF. The CDR3 bases are TGTTCCAGCAGTTATACCTACGAGCAGTACTTC.

This chain connects TRBV7-6 to TRBJ1-2; 7 bases map to TRBD1. This CDR3 region has 15 residues. CDR1 and CDR2 from the germline V gene are SGHVS and FNYEAQ. With 6 bases clipped from V and 5 bases from J, the junction kept 12 bases outside the gene matches. The CDR3 DNA reads as TGTGCCAGCAGGCCCCTTGAGGGACAGTCTTATGGCTACACCTTC. This gives the protein CASRPLEGQSYGYTF.

The genes are TRBV7-9 and TRBJ1-5, with unresolved D. Deletions cut 5 bases from V and 5 bases from J, with 13 bases between. CDR1 SEHNR and CDR2 FQNEAQ come from the germline V gene (reference sequence). This CDR3 is 14 amino acids long. Here the CDR3 DNA reads TGTGCCAGCAGCGAAGGGAGTGGGTATCAGCCCCAGCATTTT. Its translation is CASSEGSGYQPQHF.

V is TRBV15 and J is TRBJ2-1; the match to TRBD2 covers 13 bases. In germline, CDR1 is LNHNV, CDR2 YYDKDF (reference sequence). The CDR3 runs 14 residues. The V segment lost 6 bases and the J segment 4 bases; nucleotides outside the gene matches: 0. CDR3: CATRGLAGYNEQFF. In DNA form, the CDR3 reads TGTGCCACCAGGGGACTAGCGGGGTACAATGAGCAGTTCTTC.

Only one count was recorded for this clone. This rearrangement joins TRBV7-3 to TRBJ2-5; TRBD2 aligns across 11 bases. Near its end, the DNA agrees better with TRBJ2-7, so the J call may be wrong. Germline loops: CDR1 SGHTA, CDR2 FQGTGA. The CDR3 length is 19 residues. The CDR3 loop is CASSLKLSGRALVYYEQYF. CDR3 DNA: TGTGCCAGCAGCTTAAAGCTTAGCGGGAGGGCCCTCGTTTACTACGAGCAGTACTTC.

The V gene is TRBV4-2, the J gene TRBJ1-1, with TRBD1 matching over 7 bases. The J segment lost 1 base and the V segment lost 7 bases, leaving 18 bases of the junction unmatched. This CDR3 has 18 residues. CDR1 is LGHNA, CDR2 YNFKEQ, per germline. The CDR3: CASNKRLQQGTRNTEAFF. DNA for the CDR3: TGTGCCAGCAACAAGCGCCTACAACAGGGGACGAGGAACACTGAAGCTTTCTTT.

This clone occurred a few times. This chain joins TRBV4-1 and TRBJ1-1; the match to TRBD1 covers 9 bases. The CDR3 has 14 residues. Per the germline V gene, CDR1 is MGHRA and CDR2 is YSYEKL. V shed 3 bases and J 6 bases; nucleotides not matched to a gene: 5. The chain's CDR3 is CASSQGDRVPEAFF. The CDR3 nucleotides are TGCGCCAGCAGCCAGGGGGACAGGGTACCTGAAGCTTTCTTT.

The chain employs TRBV6-4 and TRBJ2-3; D unclear. Trimming took off 10 bases at V and 1 base at J, with 21 bases between the two ends. Germline V gene sequence: CDR1 MRHNA, CDR2 SNTAGT. The CDR3 loop spans 16 amino acids. As DNA, the CDR3 is TGTGCCAACTTACCAGCAGATCTAGTCCGCACAGATACGCAGTATTTT. It encodes CANLPADLVRTDTQYF.

The chain recombines TRBV5-4 with TRBJ2-7; D possibly corresponds to TRBD1 (6 bases). CDR3 size: 15 residues. CDR1 is SGHNT and CDR2 is YYREEE in the germline V gene (reference sequence). V dropped 0 bases and J dropped 4 bases, with 14 bases sitting between them. The CDR3 region has the DNA TGTGCCAGCAGCTTGGCCAAGGGGACACAGTACGAGCAGTACTTC. Residues: CASSLAKGTQYEQYF.

There are many counts of this clone. V gene TRBV2 combines with J gene TRBJ1-5; D call uncertain. The V gene lost 6 bases and the J gene lost 4 bases, with 10 bases spanning the gap. The CDR3 length is 13 residues. CDR1 is SNHLY, CDR2 FYNNEI, per germline. The CDR3 is CASSFWANQPQHF. The CDR3, as DNA: TGTGCCAGCAGCTTTTGGGCAAATCAGCCCCAGCATTTT.